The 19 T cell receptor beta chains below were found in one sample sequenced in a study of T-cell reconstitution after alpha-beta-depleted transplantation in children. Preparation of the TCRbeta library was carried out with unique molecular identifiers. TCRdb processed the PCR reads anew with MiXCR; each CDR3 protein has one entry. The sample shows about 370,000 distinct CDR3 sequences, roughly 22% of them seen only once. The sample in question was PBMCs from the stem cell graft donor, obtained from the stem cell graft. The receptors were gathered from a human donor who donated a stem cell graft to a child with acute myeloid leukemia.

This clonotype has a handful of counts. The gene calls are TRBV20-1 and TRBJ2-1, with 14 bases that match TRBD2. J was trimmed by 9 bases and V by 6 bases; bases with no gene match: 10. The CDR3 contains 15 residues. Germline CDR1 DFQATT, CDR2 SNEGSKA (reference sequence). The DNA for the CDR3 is TGCAGTGCCGCGAGACTAGCGGGAGGGCCCGGTGAGCAGTTCTTC. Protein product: CSAARLAGGPGEQFF.

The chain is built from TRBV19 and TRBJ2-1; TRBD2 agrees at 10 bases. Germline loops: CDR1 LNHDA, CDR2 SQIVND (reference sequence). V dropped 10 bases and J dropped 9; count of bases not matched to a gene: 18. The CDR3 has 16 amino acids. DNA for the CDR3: TGTGCCACCGGAGGCTATAGCGGGAGGCCAGATAGTGAGCAGTTCTTC. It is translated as CATGGYSGRPDSEQFF.

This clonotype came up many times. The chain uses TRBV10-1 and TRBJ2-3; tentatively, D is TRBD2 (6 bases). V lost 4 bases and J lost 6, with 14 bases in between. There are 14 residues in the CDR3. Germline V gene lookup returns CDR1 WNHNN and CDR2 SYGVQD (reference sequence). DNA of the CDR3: TGCGCCAGCAGTGTAGGGACTGCCGGTGATACGCAGTATTTT. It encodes CASSVGTAGDTQYF.

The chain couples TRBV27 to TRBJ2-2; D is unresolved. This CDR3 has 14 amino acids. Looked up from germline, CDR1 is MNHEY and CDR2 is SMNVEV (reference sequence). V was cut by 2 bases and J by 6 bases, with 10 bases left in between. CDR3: CASSLEGGAGELFF. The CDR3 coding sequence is TGTGCCAGCAGTTTAGAAGGTGGGGCCGGGGAGCTGTTTTTT.

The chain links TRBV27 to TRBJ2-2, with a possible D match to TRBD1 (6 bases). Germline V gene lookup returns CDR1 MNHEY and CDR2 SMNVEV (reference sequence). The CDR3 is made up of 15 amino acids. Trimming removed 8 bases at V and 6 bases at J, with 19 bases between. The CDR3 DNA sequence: TGTGCCAGCGGGATGAGGGGGAACCCACCCGGGGAGCTGTTTTTT. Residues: CASGMRGNPPGELFF.

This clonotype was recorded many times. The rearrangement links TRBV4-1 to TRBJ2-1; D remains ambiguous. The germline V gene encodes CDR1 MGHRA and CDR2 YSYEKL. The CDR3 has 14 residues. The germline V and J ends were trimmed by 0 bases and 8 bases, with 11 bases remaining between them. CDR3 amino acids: CASSQDIGSDEQFF. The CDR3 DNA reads TGCGCCAGCAGCCAAGATATTGGATCGGATGAGCAGTTCTTC.

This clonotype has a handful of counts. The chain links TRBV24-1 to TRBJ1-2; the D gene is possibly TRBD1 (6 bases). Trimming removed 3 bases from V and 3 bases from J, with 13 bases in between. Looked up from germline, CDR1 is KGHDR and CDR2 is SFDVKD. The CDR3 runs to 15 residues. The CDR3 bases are TGTGCCACCAGTGATCGCTCAGGGGCGGACTATGGCTACACCTTC. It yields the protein CATSDRSGADYGYTF.

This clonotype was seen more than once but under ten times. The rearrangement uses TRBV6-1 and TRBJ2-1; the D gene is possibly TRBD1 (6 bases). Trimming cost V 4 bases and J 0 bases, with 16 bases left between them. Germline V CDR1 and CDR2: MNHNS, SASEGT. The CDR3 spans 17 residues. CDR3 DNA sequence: TGTGCCAGCAGTGCCCCCCCGGGACACAGCTCCTACAATGAGCAGTTCTTC. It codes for CASSAPPGHSSYNEQFF.

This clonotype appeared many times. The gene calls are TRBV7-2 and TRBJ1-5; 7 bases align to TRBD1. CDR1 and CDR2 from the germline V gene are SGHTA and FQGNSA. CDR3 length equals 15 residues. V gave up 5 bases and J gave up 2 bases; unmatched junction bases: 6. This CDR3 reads CASSRDRVGNQPQHF. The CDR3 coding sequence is TGTGCCAGCAGCAGAGACAGGGTCGGCAATCAGCCCCAGCATTTT. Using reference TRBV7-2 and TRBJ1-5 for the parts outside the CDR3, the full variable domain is GAGVSQSPSNKVTEKGKDVELRCDPISGHTALYWYRQSLGQGLEFLIYFQGNSAPDKSGLPSDRFSAERTGGSVSTLTIQRTQQEDSAVYLCASSRDRVGNQPQHFGDGTRLSIL.

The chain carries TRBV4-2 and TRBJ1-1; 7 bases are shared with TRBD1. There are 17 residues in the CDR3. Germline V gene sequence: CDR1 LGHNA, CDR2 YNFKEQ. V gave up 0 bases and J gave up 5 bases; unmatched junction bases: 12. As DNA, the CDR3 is TGTGCCAGCAGCCAAGACAGGGGGGATTGGATTATAACTGAAGCTTTCTTT. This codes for CASSQDRGDWIITEAFF.

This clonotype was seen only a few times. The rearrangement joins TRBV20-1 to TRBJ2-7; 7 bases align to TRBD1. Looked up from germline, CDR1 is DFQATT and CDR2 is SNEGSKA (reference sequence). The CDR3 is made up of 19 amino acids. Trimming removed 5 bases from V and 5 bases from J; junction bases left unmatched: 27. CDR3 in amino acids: CSALRDSKREWDLAHEQYF. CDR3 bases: TGCAGTGCTCTCCGGGACAGTAAGCGCGAGTGGGACCTGGCCCACGAGCAGTACTTC.

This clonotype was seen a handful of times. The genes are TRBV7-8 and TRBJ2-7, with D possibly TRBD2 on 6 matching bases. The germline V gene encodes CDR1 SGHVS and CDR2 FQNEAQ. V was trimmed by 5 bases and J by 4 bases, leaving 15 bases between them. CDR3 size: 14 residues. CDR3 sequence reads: CASSRGAGPYEQYF. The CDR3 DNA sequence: TGTGCCAGCAGCCGTGGAGCGGGCCCATACGAGCAGTACTTC.

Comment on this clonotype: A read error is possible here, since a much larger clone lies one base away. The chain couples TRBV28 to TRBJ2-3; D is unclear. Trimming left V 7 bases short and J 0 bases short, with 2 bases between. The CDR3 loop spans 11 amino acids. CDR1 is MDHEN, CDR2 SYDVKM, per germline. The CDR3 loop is CASTSTDTQYF. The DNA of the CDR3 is TGTGCCAGCACTAGCACAGATACGCAGTATTTT.

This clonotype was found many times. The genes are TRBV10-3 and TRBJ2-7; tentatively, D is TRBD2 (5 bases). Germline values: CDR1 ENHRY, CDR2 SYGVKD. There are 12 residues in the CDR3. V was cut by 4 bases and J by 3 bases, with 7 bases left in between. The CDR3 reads CAISGDYYEQYF. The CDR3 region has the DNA TGTGCCATCAGTGGCGACTACTACGAGCAGTACTTC.

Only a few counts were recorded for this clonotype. The CDR3 DNA sequence: TGTGCCAGCAGTTTGTGGGGGCCCAATCAGCCCCAGCATTTT. This sequence encodes CASSLWGPNQPQHF. V is TRBV12-3 or TRBV12-4 and J is TRBJ1-5; D is possibly TRBD1 (6 bases). This CDR3 has 14 amino acids. The V end lost 3 bases, the J end lost 3 bases, and 9 bases lay between the germline ends.

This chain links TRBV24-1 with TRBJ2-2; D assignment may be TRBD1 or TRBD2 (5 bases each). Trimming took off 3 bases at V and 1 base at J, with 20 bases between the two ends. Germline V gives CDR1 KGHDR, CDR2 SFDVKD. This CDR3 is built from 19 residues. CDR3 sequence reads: CATSDPVRIMGENTGELFF. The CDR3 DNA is TGTGCCACCAGTGATCCCGTTCGTATTATGGGGGAGAACACCGGGGAGCTGTTTTTT.

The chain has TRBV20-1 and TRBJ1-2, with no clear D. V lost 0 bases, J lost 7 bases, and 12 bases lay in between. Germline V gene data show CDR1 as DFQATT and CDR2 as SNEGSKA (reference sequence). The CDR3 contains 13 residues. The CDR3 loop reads CSARDPLRSGYTF. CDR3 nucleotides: TGCAGTGCTAGAGATCCCCTACGGAGTGGCTACACCTTC.

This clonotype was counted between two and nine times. The CDR3 sequence: CSVEKDPSTDTQYF. Here the CDR3 DNA reads TGCAGCGTTGAGAAAGACCCTAGCACAGATACGCAGTATTTT. V is TRBV29-1 and J is TRBJ2-3; D gene ambiguous. The germline V gene encodes CDR1 SQVTM and CDR2 ANQGSEA. The CDR3 contains 14 residues. V lost 3 bases and J lost 0, with 10 bases in between.

CDR3 protein: CAIPSGELFF. The CDR3 region has the DNA TGCGCCATCCCTAGCGGGGAGCTGTTTTTT. The genes are TRBV5-1 and TRBJ2-2, with D hard to call. Trimming took 9 bases from V and 7 from J, leaving 7 bases between them. This CDR3 is 10 amino acids long. The V gene's germline CDR1 is SGHRS and CDR2 YFSETQ.